These T cell receptor beta chains were read from a single sample in a study of blood T cell repertoires in COVID-19. Generated by immunoSEQ multiplex PCR, the TCRdb table keeps only in-frame clones and is missing some. The data show roughly 180,000 clones, with around 83% seen just once and almost 1% held by the top ten. What was sequenced was peripheral blood. All receptors come from a man in his late teens or twenties with acute or convalescent COVID-19. CDR3s include the opening cysteine and the closing phenylalanine or tryptophan. D genes are given only for firm matches. A clone size is listed for some rows: how often the clone was seen (once, few, many), or a class if it is expanded.

v_call: TRBV7-9; clone_size: few; d_call: NA; j_call: TRBJ2-7; cdr3_nt: TGTGCCAGCAGCTTCCGGAGCTCCTACGAGCAGTACTTC; cdr3_aa: CASSFRSSYEQYF
v_call: TRBV28; clone_size: NA; d_call: NA; j_call: TRBJ1-5; cdr3_nt: TGTGCCAGCAGTTTAATGGGCCAGGACAATCAGCCCCAGCATTTT; cdr3_aa: CASSLMGQDNQPQHF
v_call: TRBV9; clone_size: few; d_call: TRBD1; j_call: TRBJ2-7; cdr3_nt: TGTGCCAGCAGCGTCACAGGGGGATCCTACGAGCAGTACTTC; cdr3_aa: CASSVTGGSYEQYF
v_call: TRBV30; clone_size: NA; d_call: TRBD2; j_call: TRBJ2-5; cdr3_nt: TGTGCCTGGAGTCCACTAGCGGGGGGCCGGGAGACCCAGTACTTC; cdr3_aa: CAWSPLAGGRETQYF
v_call: TRBV3-1/TRBV3-2; clone_size: NA; d_call: TRBD2; j_call: TRBJ2-3; cdr3_nt: TGTGCCAGCAGCCAAGGGACTAGCGGTAGCACAGATACGCAGTATTTT; cdr3_aa: CASSQGTSGSTDTQYF
v_call: TRBV30; clone_size: NA; d_call: TRBD1; j_call: TRBJ1-2; cdr3_nt: TGTGCCTGGCCCCGGGACAGGGGTGGCTACACCTTC; cdr3_aa: CAWPRDRGGYTF
v_call: TRBV18; clone_size: NA; d_call: NA; j_call: TRBJ1-2; cdr3_nt: TGTGCCAGCTCACAAACAGCTAACTATGGCTACACCTTC; cdr3_aa: CASSQTANYGYTF
v_call: TRBV24-1; clone_size: NA; d_call: NA; j_call: TRBJ1-2; cdr3_nt: TGTGCCACCCAAAATGCTCGGGGCTACACCTTC; cdr3_aa: CATQNARGYTF
v_call: TRBV7-2; clone_size: NA; d_call: NA; j_call: TRBJ2-7; cdr3_nt: TGTGCCAGCAGCTTAAATCAGGGGCCCTACGAGCAGTACTTC; cdr3_aa: CASSLNQGPYEQYF
v_call: TRBV28; clone_size: NA; d_call: TRBD1; j_call: TRBJ2-1; cdr3_nt: TGTGCCAGCAGTCCGCAGGGGGTCTCCTACAATGAGCAGTTCTTC; cdr3_aa: CASSPQGVSYNEQFF
v_call: TRBV5-4; clone_size: once; d_call: NA; j_call: TRBJ1-1; cdr3_nt: TGTGCCAGCAGCCCGAGAGCGACGGGCACTGAAGCTTTCTTT; cdr3_aa: CASSPRATGTEAFF
v_call: TRBV9; clone_size: NA; d_call: TRBD2; j_call: TRBJ2-5; cdr3_nt: TGTGCCAGCAGCGGTAGCGGGGGGTACCAGGAGACCCAGTACTTC; cdr3_aa: CASSGSGGYQETQYF
v_call: TRBV12-3/TRBV12-4; clone_size: NA; d_call: NA; j_call: TRBJ1-1; cdr3_nt: TGTGCCAGCATGCATACAGGGACCGCTGAAGCTTTCTTT; cdr3_aa: CASMHTGTAEAFF
v_call: TRBV3-1/TRBV3-2; clone_size: NA; d_call: NA; j_call: TRBJ1-1; cdr3_nt: TGTGCCAGCAGCCAAGACCAGGGGTTGGGCACTGAAGCTTTCTTT; cdr3_aa: CASSQDQGLGTEAFF
v_call: TRBV7-2; clone_size: NA; d_call: TRBD1; j_call: TRBJ1-2; cdr3_nt: TGTGCCAGCAGCTTAACCTCCGGGACAGCCTATGGCTACACCTTC; cdr3_aa: CASSLTSGTAYGYTF
v_call: TRBV7-9; clone_size: NA; d_call: NA; j_call: TRBJ2-1; cdr3_nt: TGTGCCAGCAGCTTGCGGCGTGGGCAGGGGTCGGACAATGAGCAGTTCTTC; cdr3_aa: CASSLRRGQGSDNEQFF
v_call: TRBV5-8; clone_size: NA; d_call: NA; j_call: TRBJ2-7; cdr3_nt: TGTGCCAGCAGCCCCGGGCTAGCCATACCCTCCTACGAGCAGTACTTC; cdr3_aa: CASSPGLAIPSYEQYF
v_call: TRBV5-4; clone_size: once; d_call: NA; j_call: TRBJ2-5; cdr3_nt: TGTGCCAGCAGCTTACCCGACAGCCTCCAAGAGACCCAGTACTTC; cdr3_aa: CASSLPDSLQETQYF
v_call: TRBV6-4; clone_size: NA; d_call: TRBD2; j_call: TRBJ2-1; cdr3_nt: TGTGCCAGCAGTGACATGGGGGGGGGCTACAATGAGCAGTTCTTC; cdr3_aa: CASSDMGGGYNEQFF
v_call: TRBV2; clone_size: NA; d_call: TRBD1; j_call: TRBJ1-4; cdr3_nt: TGTGCCAGCGACAGGGGATCAACTAATGAAAAACTGTTTTTT; cdr3_aa: CASDRGSTNEKLFF
v_call: TRBV7-8; clone_size: once; d_call: TRBD1; j_call: TRBJ1-2; cdr3_nt: TGTGCCAGCAGCTTAGAGGGCAGGGGGTATAGTGGCTACACCTTC; cdr3_aa: CASSLEGRGYSGYTF
v_call: TRBV5-1; clone_size: NA; d_call: TRBD2; j_call: TRBJ2-5; cdr3_nt: TGCGCCAGCAGCTTGTTAGTGGGGGGGCAAGAGACCCAGTACTTC; cdr3_aa: CASSLLVGGQETQYF
v_call: TRBV7-9; clone_size: NA; d_call: TRBD1; j_call: TRBJ2-7; cdr3_nt: TGTGCCAGCAGCTCGTTTCAGGGGGCCGGGTACGAGCAGTACTTC; cdr3_aa: CASSSFQGAGYEQYF
v_call: TRBV9; clone_size: NA; d_call: TRBD1; j_call: TRBJ1-2; cdr3_nt: TGTGCCAGCAGCCTCCGGGACAGGGGGAAGGGCTACACCTTC; cdr3_aa: CASSLRDRGKGYTF
v_call: TRBV7-2; clone_size: NA; d_call: NA; j_call: TRBJ1-5; cdr3_nt: TGTGCCAGCAGCTTTCAGGGTAGCAATCAGCCCCAGCATTTT; cdr3_aa: CASSFQGSNQPQHF
v_call: TRBV28; clone_size: NA; d_call: NA; j_call: TRBJ1-1; cdr3_nt: TGTGCCAGCAGCAAGGGGGGGATTAACACTGAAGCTTTCTTT; cdr3_aa: CASSKGGINTEAFF
v_call: TRBV2; clone_size: NA; d_call: TRBD2; j_call: TRBJ2-1; cdr3_nt: TGTGCCAGTAGCCCCGGGACTAGTAGGAATGAGCAGTTCTTC; cdr3_aa: CASSPGTSRNEQFF
v_call: TRBV3-1/TRBV3-2; clone_size: few; d_call: NA; j_call: TRBJ1-2; cdr3_nt: TGTGCCAGCAGCCAAGACAGGACATTGAACTATGGCTACACCTTC; cdr3_aa: CASSQDRTLNYGYTF
v_call: TRBV28; clone_size: NA; d_call: TRBD2; j_call: TRBJ2-1; cdr3_nt: TGTGCCAGCAGTCCCCCCCGGGCTAGCGGTAACAATGAGCAGTTCTTC; cdr3_aa: CASSPPRASGNNEQFF
v_call: TRBV9; clone_size: many; d_call: TRBD1; j_call: TRBJ1-1; cdr3_nt: TGTGCCAGCAGCTTCCGGGACAGCACTGAAGCTTTCTTT; cdr3_aa: CASSFRDSTEAFF
v_call: TRBV6-5; clone_size: NA; d_call: TRBD1; j_call: TRBJ1-2; cdr3_nt: TGTGCCAGCAGTCCGGGACAGTATGGCTACACCTTC; cdr3_aa: CASSPGQYGYTF
v_call: TRBV10-2; clone_size: NA; d_call: TRBD1; j_call: TRBJ1-4; cdr3_nt: TGCGCCAGCAGTGAGCCCGACAGGGTGGGGGAAAAACTGTTTTTT; cdr3_aa: CASSEPDRVGEKLFF
v_call: TRBV4-1; clone_size: NA; d_call: TRBD1; j_call: TRBJ2-2; cdr3_nt: TGCGCCAGCAGCCGAGGACAGGGGGCAGACACCGGGGAGCTGTTTTTT; cdr3_aa: CASSRGQGADTGELFF
v_call: TRBV29-1; clone_size: NA; d_call: NA; j_call: TRBJ2-3; cdr3_nt: TGCAGCGTTAGCCCCCCCACAGATACGCAGTATTTT; cdr3_aa: CSVSPPTDTQYF
v_call: TRBV5-1; clone_size: NA; d_call: NA; j_call: TRBJ2-5; cdr3_nt: TGCGCCAGCAGCTTCGTCAGGGGTGAGGAGACCCAGTACTTC; cdr3_aa: CASSFVRGEETQYF
v_call: TRBV7-2; clone_size: few; d_call: TRBD2; j_call: TRBJ2-3; cdr3_nt: TGTGCCAGCAGCTTGTATGGGGGGGGGACAGATACGCAGTATTTT; cdr3_aa: CASSLYGGGTDTQYF
v_call: TRBV15; clone_size: NA; d_call: NA; j_call: TRBJ1-3; cdr3_nt: TGTGCCACCAGCAGAGATTGGGGCACTGGAAACACCATATATTTT; cdr3_aa: CATSRDWGTGNTIYF
v_call: TRBV18; clone_size: NA; d_call: TRBD1; j_call: TRBJ1-4; cdr3_nt: TGTGCCAGCTCCCTTACAGGGGGCCCAGCAACTAATGAAAAACTGTTTTTT; cdr3_aa: CASSLTGGPATNEKLFF
v_call: TRBV28; clone_size: NA; d_call: TRBD1; j_call: TRBJ1-5; cdr3_nt: TGTGCCAGCAGTCACGGACAGGGGGCCGGATTGGGCAATCAGCCCCAGCATTTT; cdr3_aa: CASSHGQGAGLGNQPQHF
v_call: TRBV12-3/TRBV12-4; clone_size: few; d_call: TRBD1; j_call: TRBJ1-5; cdr3_nt: TGTGCCAGCAGGGGACAGCAAAATCAGCCCCAGCATTTT; cdr3_aa: CASRGQQNQPQHF
v_call: TRBV2; clone_size: NA; d_call: NA; j_call: TRBJ2-1; cdr3_nt: TGTGCCAGCAGAGAACAGGGTAGCTCCTACAATGAGCAGTTCTTC; cdr3_aa: CASREQGSSYNEQFF
v_call: TRBV7-8; clone_size: NA; d_call: TRBD1; j_call: TRBJ1-6; cdr3_nt: TGTGCCAGCAGCTTACAGGCAGGGGGCGCTTCACCCCTCCACTTT; cdr3_aa: CASSLQAGGASPLHF
v_call: TRBV6-6; clone_size: NA; d_call: NA; j_call: TRBJ1-1; cdr3_nt: TGTGCCAGCAGTTTCAGGATGAACACTGAAGCTTTCTTT; cdr3_aa: CASSFRMNTEAFF
v_call: TRBV18; clone_size: NA; d_call: NA; j_call: TRBJ1-1; cdr3_nt: TGTGCCAGCTCAACGACAGGGAACACTGAAGCTTTCTTT; cdr3_aa: CASSTTGNTEAFF
v_call: TRBV6-5; clone_size: NA; d_call: NA; j_call: TRBJ1-2; cdr3_nt: TGTGCCAGCAGTTACTCGAGGCAGGGCTACGGCTACACCTTC; cdr3_aa: CASSYSRQGYGYTF
v_call: TRBV5-5; clone_size: once; d_call: NA; j_call: TRBJ2-7; cdr3_nt: TGTGCCAGCAGCTTTTCCGGCTACGAGCAGTACTTC; cdr3_aa: CASSFSGYEQYF
v_call: TRBV7-9; clone_size: NA; d_call: NA; j_call: TRBJ1-4; cdr3_nt: TGTGCCAGCAGCTTAGTAACCTGGCGGCAGGGATACGAAAAACTGTTTTTT; cdr3_aa: CASSLVTWRQGYEKLFF
v_call: TRBV5-1; clone_size: once; d_call: TRBD1; j_call: TRBJ1-3; cdr3_nt: TGCGCCAGCAGCCCGGGACAGGGCATTGTGTCAGGAAACACCATATATTTT; cdr3_aa: CASSPGQGIVSGNTIYF
v_call: TRBV19; clone_size: NA; d_call: TRBD2; j_call: TRBJ2-5; cdr3_nt: TGTGCCAGTAGTTCCAGACTAGCGGGGGGGCAAGAGACCCAGTACTTC; cdr3_aa: CASSSRLAGGQETQYF
v_call: TRBV7-2; clone_size: NA; d_call: NA; j_call: TRBJ2-7; cdr3_nt: TGTGCCAGCAGAAAAATGATTAGCGGATCCTACGAGCAGTACTTC; cdr3_aa: CASRKMISGSYEQYF
v_call: TRBV18; clone_size: NA; d_call: NA; j_call: TRBJ1-1; cdr3_nt: TGTGCCAGCTCACCACTGGAAGGTAGGGGGACTGAAGCTTTCTTT; cdr3_aa: CASSPLEGRGTEAFF
v_call: TRBV27; clone_size: NA; d_call: TRBD1; j_call: TRBJ2-1; cdr3_nt: TGTGCCAGCAGTCCCCGGACAGGAGGACCCCTCCTATACAATGAGCAGTTCTTC; cdr3_aa: CASSPRTGGPLLYNEQFF
v_call: TRBV6-5; clone_size: NA; d_call: NA; j_call: TRBJ1-2; cdr3_nt: TGTGCCAGCAGAACAGGATCCTATGGCTACACCTTC; cdr3_aa: CASRTGSYGYTF
v_call: TRBV4-2; clone_size: NA; d_call: TRBD1; j_call: TRBJ1-5; cdr3_nt: TGTGCCAGCAGCCACGGGACAGGGGCATATCAGCCCCAGCATTTT; cdr3_aa: CASSHGTGAYQPQHF
v_call: TRBV5-4; clone_size: NA; d_call: TRBD2; j_call: TRBJ2-1; cdr3_nt: TGTGCCAGCAGCTTAGAGGGGACTAGGTACAATGGGCAGTTCTTC; cdr3_aa: CASSLEGTRYNGQFF
v_call: TRBV30; clone_size: NA; d_call: TRBD1; j_call: TRBJ2-1; cdr3_nt: TGTGCCTGGAGTCGACAGGGGAGCTGGGAGCAGTTCTTC; cdr3_aa: CAWSRQGSWEQFF